One sample yielded the 18 T cell receptor beta chains listed below, sequenced in a study of blood T cell repertoires in COVID-19. The table came from immunoSEQ multiplex PCR; TCRdb's copy has only in-frame clones and leaves some out. In the table there are 250,000 or so clones, 84% of which are singletons. The sequenced sample consisted of peripheral blood. These receptors all stem from a woman between 40 and 55 years old who had recovered from COVID-19.

The chain carries TRBV3-1 (or the pseudogene TRBV3-2) and TRBJ2-7, with 9 bases aligning to TRBD2. CDR1 is LGHDT, CDR2 YNNKEL, per germline (reference sequence). This CDR3 spans 16 amino acids. V lost 0 bases to trimming and J lost 2 bases; unmatched junction nucleotides: 5. The CDR3 DNA reads as TGTGCCAGCAGCCAAGATTCTAGCGGGGCACCCTACGAGCAGTACTTC. It yields the protein CASSQDSSGAPYEQYF.

The rearrangement links TRBV7-2 to TRBJ2-5, with D possibly TRBD1 on 6 matching bases. This CDR3 is 15 amino acids long. CDR1 and CDR2 (germline): SGHTA, FQGNSA. The V end lost 5 bases, the J end lost 6 bases, and 19 bases lay between the germline ends. The CDR3 nucleotides read TGTGCCAGCAGCACGGCTCCCGGCAGGGGAAAGACCCAGTACTTC. It specifies CASSTAPGRGKTQYF.

In the case of this clone: The same CDR3 arises from other DNA sequences in this sample as well. The gene calls are TRBV2 and TRBJ2-5; D remains ambiguous. The CDR3 contains 13 residues. Trimming took 3 bases from V and 5 from J, leaving 10 bases between them. CDR1 and CDR2 (germline): SNHLY, FYNNEI. The CDR3 reads CASSDSGGETQYF. CDR3 coding DNA: TGTGCCAGCAGTGACTCGGGTGGGGAGACCCAGTACTTC.

This chain joins TRBV5-4 and TRBJ1-5, with 10 bases aligning to TRBD1. Germline trimming cut 4 bases from V and 3 bases from J; bases unmatched to any gene: 4. The length of the CDR3 is 15 residues. Germline V gene data show CDR1 as SGHNT and CDR2 as YYREEE (reference sequence). The chain's CDR3 is CASSPGTGVNQPQHF. The CDR3 region has the DNA TGTGCCAGCAGCCCCGGGACAGGGGTCAATCAGCCCCAGCATTTT.

This chain joins TRBV5-4 and TRBJ2-1; 8 positions match TRBD1. This CDR3 contains 14 residues. V was clipped by 9 bases and J by 3 bases; unmatched bases: 8. Germline values: CDR1 SGHNT, CDR2 YYREEE (reference sequence). CDR3 in DNA: TGTGCCACCAAACAGGGGGGCGGCTACAATGAGCAGTTCTTC. Protein sequence: CATKQGGGYNEQFF.

This clone was seen just once. V gene TRBV28 combines with J gene TRBJ1-2, with TRBD1 matching 10 bases. This CDR3 has 15 residues. CDR1 is MDHEN and CDR2 is SYDVKM in the germline V gene. Trimming took 6 bases from V and 2 from J; bases not matched to a gene: 6. CDR3 region: CASRVGGQGNYGYTF. The CDR3 coding sequence is TGTGCCAGCAGGGTGGGGGGACAGGGGAACTATGGCTACACCTTC.

The rearrangement uses TRBV7-2 and TRBJ1-3; D gene uncertain. There are 16 residues in the CDR3. Trimming stripped 5 bases from V and 2 bases from J, with 16 bases between. CDR1 is SGHTA, CDR2 FQGNSA, per germline. CDR3 protein: CASSAHPPSTGNTIYF. DNA of the CDR3: TGTGCCAGCAGCGCGCACCCGCCAAGCACTGGAAACACCATATATTTT.

The CDR3 DNA sequence: TGTGCCAGCAGTGACGGAGGGTGGAGATCTGGGGCCAACGTCCTGACTTTC. Its protein is CASSDGGWRSGANVLTF. V and J are TRBV6-1 and TRBJ2-6; maybe TRBD2 (6 bases). V was shortened by 3 bases and J by 1 base, with 13 bases between the two germline ends. The length of the CDR3 is 17 residues. Germline V gives CDR1 MNHNS, CDR2 SASEGT.

This chain joins TRBV5-8 and TRBJ1-3; maybe TRBD1 (5 bases). The V gene's germline CDR1 is SGHTS and CDR2 YDEGEE. The V end was cut by 4 bases, the J end by 4 bases, with 9 bases between. The CDR3 has 13 residues. CDR3 sequence: CASSHRTGNTIYF. CDR3 DNA: TGTGCCAGCAGCCACCGGACAGGAAACACCATATATTTT.

J is TRBJ1-2 and V is TRBV15; no firm D call. CDR1 is LNHNV and CDR2 is YYDKDF in the germline V gene (reference sequence). CDR3 length: 16 amino acids. V shed 0 bases and J shed 4 bases, with 15 bases lying between them. In DNA, the CDR3 is TGTGCCACCAGCAGAGATCTGGAGGTTCAGACCTATGGCTACACCTTC. Translated, it gives CATSRDLEVQTYGYTF. The whole variable domain, remainder taken from reference TRBV15 and TRBJ1-2, is DAMVIQNPRYQVTQFGKPVTLSCSQTLNHNVMYWYQQKSSQAPKLLFHYYDKDFNNEADTPDNFQSRRPNTSFCFLDIRSPGLGDTAMYLCATSRDLEVQTYGYTFGSGTRLTVV.

This sequence joins TRBV13 and TRBJ1-6; tentatively, D is TRBD1 (5 bases). CDR1 is PRHDT and CDR2 is FYEKMQ in the germline V gene (reference sequence). The V end lost 5 bases, the J end lost 3 bases, and 8 bases lay between the germline ends. The CDR3 spans 14 residues. This CDR3 reads CASSGGGYNSPLHF. CDR3 DNA sequence: TGTGCCAGCAGCGGGGGGGGCTATAATTCACCCCTCCACTTT.

The chain uses TRBV7-9 and TRBJ2-5; D unresolved. The germline CDR1 and CDR2 sequences are SEHNR and FQNEAQ (reference sequence). The CDR3 loop spans 13 amino acids. V was shortened by 5 bases and J by 5 bases, with 12 bases between the two germline ends. The CDR3 here is CASSPPLRETQYF. In DNA form, the CDR3 reads TGTGCCAGCAGCCCCCCCTTACGGGAGACCCAGTACTTC.

The chain employs TRBV19 and TRBJ2-3, with no clear D. Trimming left V 5 bases short and J 0 bases short, with 9 bases between. This CDR3 contains 14 residues. From germline, CDR1 is LNHDA and CDR2 SQIVND (reference sequence). CDR3: CASSQASSTDTQYF. The CDR3, as DNA: TGTGCCAGTAGTCAGGCTTCTAGCACAGATACGCAGTATTTT.

The chain is built from TRBV5-1 and TRBJ2-7, with D maybe TRBD1 (5 bases). Trimming cost V 0 bases and J 3 bases, with 13 bases left between them. Germline V gives CDR1 SGHRS, CDR2 YFSETQ. The CDR3 length is 15 residues. CDR3 in amino acids: CASSLAGQGIYEQYF. As DNA, the CDR3 is TGCGCCAGCAGCTTGGCCGGGCAGGGCATCTACGAGCAGTACTTC.

The genes are TRBV27 and TRBJ2-3; D is unclear. The CDR3 has 18 amino acids. The ends were cut back, 1 base at V and 2 bases at J, with 19 bases in the middle. Germline V gene lookup returns CDR1 MNHEY and CDR2 SMNVEV (reference sequence). The CDR3 DNA reads as TGTGCCAGCAGTTTATTTCTACCCTTTGTTAGCAACACAGATACGCAGTATTTT. Its protein is CASSLFLPFVSNTDTQYF.

The chain is built from TRBV2 and TRBJ2-3, with D maybe TRBD1 (8 bases). In germline, CDR1 is SNHLY, CDR2 FYNNEI. V shed 10 bases and J shed 0 bases, with 23 bases lying between them. The CDR3 has 17 residues. CDR3: CAIKGGTGDFSTDTQYF. The CDR3 DNA reads TGTGCCATCAAGGGGGGGACAGGAGATTTTAGCACAGATACGCAGTATTTT. The full variable domain, completed using reference TRBV2 and TRBJ2-3, is EPEVTQTPSHQVTQMGQEVILRCVPISNHLYFYWYRQILGQKVEFLVSFYNNEISEKSEIFDDQFSVERPDGSNFTLKIRSTKLEDSAMYFCAIKGGTGDFSTDTQYFGPGTRLTVL.

The chain carries TRBV28 and TRBJ1-1, with a possible D match to TRBD1 (6 bases). Trimming left V 8 bases short and J 7 bases short, with 11 bases between. This CDR3 spans 11 amino acids. Germline CDR1 is MDHEN and CDR2 is SYDVKM. In DNA form, the CDR3 reads TGTGCCAGCGGCCGGACAGTTGAAGCTTTCTTT. This encodes CASGRTVEAFF.

The chain has TRBV2 and TRBJ2-2; tentative D call: TRBD1 (7 bases). Germline lookup yields CDR1 SNHLY and CDR2 FYNNEI. Between the trimmed V and J ends, which lost 6 bases and 5 bases, there was a span of 16 bases. The CDR3 runs to 15 residues. The CDR3 nucleotides are TGTGCCAGCAGGCCAGACAGGGCGGGGACCGGGGAGCTGTTTTTT. It translates to CASRPDRAGTGELFF.